This TCR beta chain is drawn from a study of technical replicates of blood from a handful of donors. TCRdb's copy holds only in-frame clones and misses some; the assay was immunoSEQ multiplex PCR. The sample yields 83,000 or so clones, roughly nine tenths seen once. V lost 6 bases to trimming and J lost 8 bases; unmatched junction nucleotides: 5. Germline CDR1 is SQVTM and CDR2 is ANQGSEA. The CDR3 is made up of 13 amino acids. The chain joins TRBV29-1 to TRBJ1-4, with TRBD1 matching over 11 bases. The specimen sequenced was T cells isolated from PBMCs. The clonotype originates from a human donor in good health. CDR3 bases: TGCAGCGTCGGGGGACAGGGGGGCGAAAAACTGTTTTTT. Protein product: CSVGGQGGEKLFF. The full variable domain, in which reference TRBV29-1 and TRBJ1-4 provide the parts outside the CDR3, is SAVISQKPSRDICQRGTSLTIQCQVDSQVTMMFWYRQQPGQSLTLIATANQGSEATYESGFVIDKFPISRPNLTFSTLTVSNMSPEDSSIYLCSVGGQGGEKLFFGSGTQLSVL.